This T cell receptor (beta chain) was observed in a study of breast tumors, draining lymph nodes, adjacent tissues. Points from the study as a whole: Tumor TCR diversity was below lymph nodes but above nontumor tissue.

Axillary draining lymph nodes of breast cancer patients supplied the node samples. MiXCR, run by TCRdb on the multiplex PCR reads, gives a single entry per CDR3 protein. The table includes about 230,000 distinct CDR3 sequences, about 30% detected once. Germline values: CDR1 SGHDT, CDR2 YYEEEE. J gave up 3 bases and V 4 bases, and 9 bases lay outside the gene matches. The CDR3 covers 16 residues. This clonotype was detected many times. As yet, its antigen is unknown. The specimen was axillary lymph node tissue. The receptor comes from a female donor with breast cancer. Some clones in this sample may be carry-over from other donors' samples. The V call is TRBV5-6, the J call TRBJ2-1, with TRBD1 matching 8 bases. The CDR3 loop reads CASSKDRETYYNEQFF. CDR3 nucleotide sequence: TGTGCCAGCAGCAAGGACAGGGAGACTTACTACAATGAGCAGTTCTTC.